The 7 T cell receptor beta chains below all came from one sample that was sequenced in a study of T cell repertoires in cytomegalovirus infection (dated by TCRdb to about 2019). According to the study, the label for this sample's treatment or condition signals: in vitro stimulation with specific CMV peptide epitopes to enrich CMV-specific T cells. These TCRs' antigens remain unknown. Sequencing used an Illumina HiSeq 1500. The public sequencing data were trimmed at Q25 with fastp and processed into clonotypes with MiXCR by TCRdb, which kept only in-frame beta chains. A single entry per CDR3 protein holds the most common genes and DNA from its merged rows. Within this sample are approximately 1,000,000 distinct CDR3 sequences, with about 33% of them counted one time only. Over 10% of the sample belongs to the ten largest clones. The sample in question was cultured CD8+ T cells from PBMCs, obtained from culture after CMV antigen stimulation. The receptors stem from a human donor in good health (CMV status not recorded). Some clones in this sample may be carry-over from other donors' samples.

V is TRBV28 and J is TRBJ2-2; D gene uncertain. V shed 8 bases and J shed 0 bases, with 13 bases lying between them. CDR3 size: 15 residues. Per the germline V gene, CDR1 is MDHEN and CDR2 is SYDVKM. The CDR3 nucleotides are TGTGCCAGCCGTGGTTGGGTCGCGAACACCGGGGAGCTGTTTTTT. Its translation: CASRGWVANTGELFF.

This clonotype was observed a handful of times. The chain links TRBV2 to TRBJ2-1, with 7 bases aligning to TRBD1. This CDR3 contains 12 residues. Germline assignment: CDR1 SNHLY and CDR2 FYNNEI. J gave up 8 bases and V 6 bases, and 4 bases lay outside the gene matches. The CDR3 loop is CASRDRVDEQFF. The CDR3 DNA is TGTGCCAGCAGAGACAGGGTTGATGAGCAGTTCTTC.

The table lists this clonotype with many counts. J is TRBJ2-2 and V is TRBV12-3 or TRBV12-4, with D tentatively TRBD1 (6 bases). Trimming cost V 3 bases and J 3 bases, with 8 bases left between them. CDR3 size: 14 residues. CDR3 loop: CASSLTGDTGELFF. The CDR3, as DNA: TGTGCCAGCAGTTTGACAGGTGACACCGGGGAGCTGTTTTTT.

This chain uses TRBV28 with TRBJ1-6; D is perhaps TRBD1 (5 bases). Germline-derived CDR1 and CDR2 are MDHEN and SYDVKM. The germline V and J ends were trimmed by 3 bases and 11 bases, with 20 bases remaining between them. The CDR3 is 16 amino acids. The CDR3 sequence is CASSLTQGAPGAPLHF. CDR3 nucleotides: TGTGCCAGCAGTTTGACCCAGGGCGCCCCGGGAGCACCCCTCCACTTT.

In this sample, this clonotype turned up a few times. The genes are TRBV7-4 and TRBJ1-2, with D unclear. Germline V gives CDR1 SGHVT, CDR2 SQSDAQ. The V end was cut by 5 bases, the J end by 10 bases, with 20 bases between. This CDR3 has 14 residues. The CDR3 sequence is CASSHGSRPKIYTF. As DNA, the CDR3 is TGTGCCAGCAGCCATGGGTCCCGCCCGAAGATCTACACCTTC.

This rearrangement joins TRBV7-8 to TRBJ1-3; tentative D call: TRBD1 (5 bases). Trimming left V 2 bases short and J 2 bases short, with 10 bases between. Looked up from germline, CDR1 is SGHVS and CDR2 is FQNEAQ. CDR3 length: 15 amino acids. The DNA for the CDR3 is TGTGCCAGCAGCTTATGGGGCAAAGCTGGAAACACCATATATTTT. It is translated as CASSLWGKAGNTIYF.

This clonotype was detected a few times. The chain has TRBV11-2 and TRBJ1-1, with a possible D match to TRBD1 (5 bases). From germline, CDR1 is SGHAT and CDR2 FQNNGV. V lost 5 bases and J lost 7, with 20 bases in between. The CDR3 has 15 residues. The CDR3 reads CASSPWTPPDSEAFF. In DNA, the CDR3 is TGTGCCAGCAGCCCATGGACACCACCCGATAGTGAAGCTTTCTTT.